The 27 T cell receptor beta chains in this list originate from one sample, sequenced in a study of OX40 agonist ivuxolimab in advanced cancers. The assay was immunoSEQ multiplex PCR, and TCRdb's table has in-frame clones only and misses some. The data hold about 83,000 clones, with 91% observed a single time. Sequenced here: CD4+ or CD8+ T cells sorted from blood, sampled in a trial of the OX40 agonist ivuxolimab. The receptors were gathered from an adult with an advanced solid tumor such as melanoma, head and neck, liver or kidney cancer.

The chain carries TRBV5-4 and TRBJ2-3; D unclear. CDR1 is SGHNT, CDR2 YYREEE, per germline (reference sequence). The CDR3 loop spans 13 amino acids. Trimming shortened V by 2 bases and J by 1 base, and 5 bases separated the two germline ends. CDR3 DNA: TGTGCCAGCAGCTTTGGGGGCACAGATACGCAGTATTTT. It is translated as CASSFGGTDTQYF.

The rearrangement links TRBV13 to TRBJ1-4; a possible D gene is TRBD1 (5 bases). In germline, CDR1 is PRHDT, CDR2 FYEKMQ (reference sequence). The CDR3 contains 15 residues. Trimming left V 1 base short and J 8 bases short, with 14 bases between. The CDR3 sequence: CASSLARGGNEKLFF. CDR3 bases: TGTGCCAGCAGCTTAGCCCGGGGGGGAAACGAAAAACTGTTTTTT.

The gene calls are TRBV15 and TRBJ2-3, with 8 bases that match TRBD1. From germline, CDR1 is LNHNV and CDR2 YYDKDF (reference sequence). This CDR3 is built from 14 residues. Trimming cost V 6 bases and J 5 bases; bases outside gene matches: 7. CDR3 in amino acids: CATRKTGDGDTQYF. The CDR3, as DNA: TGTGCCACCAGGAAGACAGGGGATGGAGATACGCAGTATTTT.

This chain joins TRBV5-6 and TRBJ1-1; D uncertain. Germline lookup yields CDR1 SGHDT and CDR2 YYEEEE. V was shortened by 0 bases and J by 3 bases, with 18 bases between the two germline ends. The CDR3 consists of 17 residues. The CDR3 bases are TGTGCCAGCAGCTTGGCCGGATCAGGTTCAGAGGACACTGAAGCTTTCTTT. As protein: CASSLAGSGSEDTEAFF.

V is TRBV27 and J is TRBJ1-6; D is perhaps TRBD1 (6 bases). Germline CDR1 MNHEY, CDR2 SMNVEV (reference sequence). Trimming pared 4 bases from V and 7 bases from J, leaving 14 bases between. CDR3 length equals 15 residues. CDR3: CASSSGTPINSPLHF. CDR3 DNA sequence: TGTGCCAGCAGTTCCGGGACACCCATCAATTCACCCCTCCACTTT.

The rearrangement joins TRBV7-9 to TRBJ2-1; D tentatively fits TRBD1 or TRBD2 (5 bases each). With 6 bases removed from V and 8 bases from J, the gap between germline ends came to 17 bases. The CDR3 loop spans 14 amino acids. Looked up from germline, CDR1 is SEHNR and CDR2 is FQNEAQ (reference sequence). Here the CDR3 reads CASRMGDRPHEQFF. CDR3 DNA: TGTGCCAGCAGGATGGGGGACCGACCTCATGAGCAGTTCTTC.

This chain connects TRBV5-1 to TRBJ2-2; D is unresolved. The CDR3 covers 12 residues. V was shortened by 7 bases and J by 1 base, with 5 bases between the two germline ends. Looked up from germline, CDR1 is SGHRS and CDR2 is YFSETQ. The CDR3, as DNA: TGCGCCAGCCGAGAGAACACCGGGGAGCTGTTTTTT. It translates to CASRENTGELFF.

This clone is a singleton in its sample. This chain joins TRBV9 and TRBJ2-1, with 11 nucleotides matching TRBD2. The CDR3 is made up of 14 amino acids. The trim removed 3 bases at V and 7 bases at J, leaving 3 bases unmatched. The germline CDR1 and CDR2 sequences are SGDLS and YYNGEE. The CDR3 DNA reads TGTGCCAGCAGCGATAGCGGGGGGGCAAATGAGCAGTTCTTC. This gives the protein CASSDSGGANEQFF. Full variable domain (missing parts from reference TRBV9 and TRBJ2-1): DSGVTQTPKHLITATGQRVTLRCSPRSGDLSVYWYQQSLDQGLQFLIQYYNGEERAKGNILERFSAQQFPDLHSELNLSSLELGDSALYFCASSDSGGANEQFFGPGTRLTVL.

The rearrangement links TRBV28 to TRBJ2-5; D might be TRBD1 or TRBD2, each matching 5 bases. In germline, CDR1 is MDHEN, CDR2 SYDVKM. V lost 3 bases and J 4 bases, leaving 18 bases between the germline ends. CDR3 length: 16 residues. CDR3 region: CASSLIGHPGSETQYF. CDR3 bases: TGTGCCAGCAGTTTGATTGGACACCCGGGGTCAGAGACCCAGTACTTC.

This chain links TRBV28 with TRBJ1-1, with a weak D call TRBD1 (5 bases). This CDR3 is 12 amino acids long. Germline V gene data show CDR1 as MDHEN and CDR2 as SYDVKM. The germline V and J ends were trimmed by 7 bases and 6 bases, with 12 bases remaining between them. The CDR3, as DNA: TGTGCCAGCACCTCTGAGGGGCCTGAAGCTTTCTTT. This codes for CASTSEGPEAFF.

The chain carries TRBV30 and TRBJ1-1, with D unclear. The CDR3 sequence is 12 residues long. V was shortened by 0 bases and J by 5 bases, with 7 bases between the two germline ends. CDR1 and CDR2 (germline): GTSNPN, SVGIG (reference sequence). The CDR3, as DNA: TGTGCCTGGAGTGTAGTGGGGACTGAAGCTTTCTTT. It is translated as CAWSVVGTEAFF.

V is TRBV28 and J is TRBJ2-3; 9 bases align to TRBD2. The CDR3 extends over 16 amino acids. Germline V gives CDR1 MDHEN, CDR2 SYDVKM. V shed 6 bases and J 6 bases; nucleotides not matched to a gene: 13. The CDR3 loop is CASRASWRGGQDTQYF. CDR3 sequence (DNA): TGTGCCAGCAGGGCGTCGTGGCGGGGGGGCCAGGATACGCAGTATTTT. The full variable domain, rest sourced from reference TRBV28 and TRBJ2-3, is DVKVTQSSRYLVKRTGEKVFLECVQDMDHENMFWYRQDPGLGLRLIYFSYDVKMKEKGDIPEGYSVSREKKERFSLILESASTNQTSMYLCASRASWRGGQDTQYFGPGTRLTVL.

This chain joins TRBV6-1 and TRBJ2-3; D might be TRBD2 (5 bases). The CDR3 sequence is 14 residues long. CDR1 and CDR2 from the germline V gene are MNHNS and SASEGT. With 8 bases removed from V and 4 bases from J, the gap between germline ends came to 16 bases. In nucleotides, the CDR3 is TGTGCCAGCGGTAGGAATCGGGGTCCAGATACGCAGTATTTT. It encodes CASGRNRGPDTQYF.

J is TRBJ1-1 and V is TRBV27; D is possibly TRBD1 (5 bases). CDR1 MNHEY and CDR2 SMNVEV come from the germline V gene (reference sequence). V dropped 3 bases and J dropped 3 bases, with 14 bases sitting between them. The CDR3 is 15 residues long. CDR3 sequence: CASSLWGLGDTEAFF. In DNA, the CDR3 is TGTGCCAGCAGTTTGTGGGGGTTGGGGGACACTGAAGCTTTCTTT.

The chain joins TRBV4-1 to TRBJ1-2; D unresolved. This CDR3 comprises 11 residues. Deletions cut 1 base from V and 9 bases from J, with 6 bases between. CDR1 and CDR2 (germline): MGHRA, YSYEKL. CDR3 residues: CASSQANRYTF. CDR3 coding DNA: TGCGCCAGCAGCCAAGCAAACCGCTACACCTTC.

V is TRBV5-1 and J is TRBJ2-1; D remains unclear. Germline assignment: CDR1 SGHRS and CDR2 YFSETQ. The CDR3 is 14 amino acids. Trimming stripped 3 bases from V and 4 bases from J, with 11 bases between. In DNA, the CDR3 is TGCGCCAGCAGCTCTACAGAAGCGTACAATGAGCAGTTCTTC. It encodes CASSSTEAYNEQFF.

J is TRBJ1-5 and V is TRBV30; D is ambiguous. The CDR3 extends over 14 amino acids. Trimming cost V 5 bases and J 7 bases, with 18 bases left between them. In germline, CDR1 is GTSNPN, CDR2 SVGIG (reference sequence). CDR3 DNA: TGTGCCTGGGGACTTGGACTTACCCAGCAGCCCCAGCATTTT. Translating gives CAWGLGLTQQPQHF. Supplemented by reference TRBV30 and TRBJ1-5, the full variable domain reads SQTIHQWPATLVQPVGSPLSLECTVEGTSNPNLYWYRQAAGRGLQLLFYSVGIGQISSEVPQNLSASRPQDRQFILSSKKLLLSDSGFYLCAWGLGLTQQPQHFGDGTRLSIL.

The chain links TRBV15 to TRBJ2-3; D is ambiguous. V was pared by 5 bases and J by 0 bases, with 12 bases between. Germline CDR1 is LNHNV and CDR2 is YYDKDF (reference sequence). The length of the CDR3 is 15 residues. Here the CDR3 DNA reads TGTGCCACCAGCGGCCCCGGGTTTAGCACAGATACGCAGTATTTT. It encodes CATSGPGFSTDTQYF. The entire variable domain, with the rest obtained from reference TRBV15 and TRBJ2-3, is as follows: DAMVIQNPRYQVTQFGKPVTLSCSQTLNHNVMYWYQQKSSQAPKLLFHYYDKDFNNEADTPDNFQSRRPNTSFCFLDIRSPGLGDTAMYLCATSGPGFSTDTQYFGPGTRLTVL.

This rearrangement joins TRBV30 to TRBJ2-7; D possibly corresponds to TRBD2 (5 bases). Germline CDR1 GTSNPN, CDR2 SVGIG (reference sequence). V was trimmed by 7 bases and J by 2 bases, leaving 15 bases between them. This CDR3 is 13 amino acids long. CDR3 DNA: TGTGCCTATAACAAGGGAGTGCCCTACGAGCAGTACTTC. This gives the protein CAYNKGVPYEQYF.

This chain uses TRBV9 with TRBJ1-2; 7 bases are a match to TRBD1. The CDR3 length is 16 residues. In germline, CDR1 is SGDLS, CDR2 YYNGEE. V lost 0 bases and J lost 4; bases outside the gene matches: 9. Here the CDR3 reads CASSVDLNRGGYGYTF. For the CDR3, the DNA is TGTGCCAGCAGCGTAGACTTAAACAGGGGTGGCTATGGCTACACCTTC.

The rearrangement uses TRBV20-1 and TRBJ1-2; D ambiguous. Germline V lookup: CDR1 DFQATT, CDR2 SNEGSKA (reference sequence). The CDR3 is 11 residues long. Trimming cost V 5 bases and J 4 bases, with 8 bases left between them. The CDR3 region is CSARQLYGYTF. As DNA, the CDR3 is TGCAGTGCTCGACAACTCTATGGCTACACCTTC.

The rearrangement uses TRBV7-8 and TRBJ2-1; D might be TRBD2 (5 bases). This CDR3 region has 15 residues. The germline V and J ends were trimmed by 2 bases and 3 bases, with 11 bases remaining between them. Germline V gives CDR1 SGHVS, CDR2 FQNEAQ. As DNA, the CDR3 is TGTGCCAGCAGCTTATTTCCTAGCCACTACAATGAGCAGTTCTTC. Its protein is CASSLFPSHYNEQFF.

This chain uses TRBV28 with TRBJ1-5; 12 nucleotides match TRBD1. Trimming cost V 3 bases and J 6 bases; bases outside gene matches: 6. Germline CDR1 and CDR2: MDHEN and SYDVKM. The CDR3 runs to 16 residues. The CDR3 sequence: CASSLSGQGAFQPQHF. As DNA, the CDR3 is TGTGCCAGCAGTTTGTCGGGACAGGGGGCATTTCAGCCCCAGCATTTT.

This chain connects TRBV10-2 to TRBJ2-3; 10 bases are shared with TRBD2. The ends lost 6 bases at V and 2 bases at J; junction bases unmatched: 5. This CDR3 comprises 15 residues. In germline, CDR1 is WSHSY, CDR2 SAAADI. DNA for the CDR3: TGCGCCAGCAGCCGACTAGCGGGTGACACAGATACGCAGTATTTT. Translation gives CASSRLAGDTDTQYF.

The V gene is TRBV6-6, the J gene TRBJ1-1, with 9 bases lining up with TRBD1. CDR1 and CDR2 from the germline V gene are MNHNY and SVGAGI (reference sequence). The CDR3 is made up of 15 amino acids. Trimming removed 6 bases from V and 1 base from J; junction bases left unmatched: 6. CDR3 DNA sequence: TGTGCCAGCAGGCTACAGGGGGCCGCGAACACTGAAGCTTTCTTT. Its protein product is CASRLQGAANTEAFF.

The CDR3 region has the DNA TGTGCCAGCAGTCCTAGCGTCTCCTACAATGAGCAGTTCTTC. Amino acids: CASSPSVSYNEQFF. V and J are TRBV6-5 and TRBJ2-1; maybe TRBD2 (6 bases). Germline CDR1 and CDR2: MNHEY and SVGAGI. The CDR3 is made up of 14 amino acids. V was trimmed by 5 bases and J by 0 bases, leaving 8 bases between them.

V is TRBV4-1 and J is TRBJ1-1; the match to TRBD1 covers 7 bases. The germline CDR1 and CDR2 sequences are MGHRA and YSYEKL. V was clipped by 0 bases and J by 2 bases; unmatched bases: 9. This CDR3 contains 17 residues. The CDR3 is CASSQDVLAGGNTEAFF. Here the CDR3 DNA reads TGCGCCAGCAGCCAAGATGTACTTGCAGGGGGTAACACTGAAGCTTTCTTT.